This TCR beta chain stems from a study of T cell repertoires in cytomegalovirus infection. The wider study: It can be stated that public TCR beta signatures indicated CMV infection as well as a matching HLA type. Study findings and constraints: Cumulated frequencies of public TCR beta families served to identify carriers of CMV plus the relevant HLA. HLA-C-restricted CMV clonotypes gave the most frequent clonotype in two of eight donors.

Trimming took 3 bases from V and 4 from J; bases not matched to a gene: 8. The CDR3 has 15 residues. CDR1 is MDHEN, CDR2 SYDVKM, per germline. This clonotype was seen a handful of times. The antigen remains undetermined. TCRdb re-called the reads through MiXCR, storing one row per CDR3 protein. The sample has some 220,000 distinct CDR3 sequences, 9% to 15% seen once. V usage is TRBV28 and J usage is TRBJ1-2; TRBD1 agrees at 7 bases. The TCR comes from a human donor in good health (CMV status not recorded). Some clones in this sample may be carry-over from other donors' samples. Input material: PBMCs. The CDR3 DNA reads as TGTGCCAGCAGTTTTTCCGGGACAGAGGTCTATGGCTACACCTTC. This codes for CASSFSGTEVYGYTF.